These 9 T cell receptor beta chains came from one sample sequenced in a study of blood T cell repertoires in COVID-19. Clones were sequenced by immunoSEQ multiplex PCR, and TCRdb holds only the in-frame ones, with some missing. Of a few hundred thousand clones in the sample, around 83% were seen once. The specimen was peripheral blood. Receptor source: a woman aged 50 to 60 with acute or convalescent COVID-19.

V usage is TRBV10-3 and J usage is TRBJ1-4; 7 nucleotides match TRBD1. Germline values: CDR1 ENHRY, CDR2 SYGVKD. With V trimmed by 8 bases and J by 5 bases, 5 bases remained unmatched. The CDR3 loop spans 13 amino acids. The CDR3 loop reads CAIAGQENEKLFF. CDR3 bases: TGTGCCATCGCCGGACAGGAAAATGAAAAACTGTTTTTT.

V gene TRBV19 combines with J gene TRBJ2-2; no firm D call. The ends were cut back, 5 bases at V and 2 bases at J, with 15 bases in the middle. Germline lookup yields CDR1 LNHDA and CDR2 SQIVND (reference sequence). The CDR3 sequence is 16 residues long. As DNA, the CDR3 is TGTGCCAGTAGTCGGCAGGCCGGTACTAACACCGGGGAGCTGTTTTTT. This translates into CASSRQAGTNTGELFF.

The chain couples TRBV30 to TRBJ2-2, with D possibly matching TRBD1 (6 bases). CDR1 is GTSNPN, CDR2 SVGIG, per germline (reference sequence). Trimming removed 0 bases from V and 9 bases from J, with 8 bases in between. This CDR3 comprises 12 residues. The CDR3 sequence is CAWSVGARELFF. The CDR3 bases are TGTGCCTGGAGTGTGGGGGCCCGGGAGCTGTTTTTT.

The chain joins TRBV18 to TRBJ1-2; 7 bases align to TRBD1. There are 13 residues in the CDR3. The J segment lost 9 bases and the V segment lost 3 bases, leaving 7 bases of the junction unmatched. Germline CDR1 is KGHSH and CDR2 is LQKENI. Written as DNA, the CDR3 is TGTGCCAGCTCACCCGCGTTCAGGGGGAGCTACACCTTC. Translation gives CASSPAFRGSYTF.

This clone was recorded a few times. This chain uses TRBV7-9 with TRBJ1-5; D gene ambiguous. V lost 2 bases and J lost 5, with 7 bases in between. The CDR3 consists of 13 residues. Germline values: CDR1 SEHNR, CDR2 FQNEAQ (reference sequence). Here the CDR3 DNA reads TGTGCCAGCAGCTTAATGGGAGATCAGCCCCAGCATTTT. Encoded protein: CASSLMGDQPQHF.

This chain joins TRBV19 and TRBJ2-1; tentative D call: TRBD1 (6 bases). Trimming left V 2 bases short and J 3 bases short, with 14 bases between. Germline V gene sequence: CDR1 LNHDA, CDR2 SQIVND (reference sequence). The CDR3 length is 16 residues. CDR3 loop: CASSILAGQLYNEQFF. For the CDR3, the DNA is TGTGCCAGTAGTATACTGGCTGGACAGCTCTACAATGAGCAGTTCTTC.

The genes are TRBV10-1 and TRBJ1-1, with 9 bases aligning to TRBD1. The CDR3 totals 16 residues. The germline CDR1 and CDR2 sequences are WNHNN and SYGVQD (reference sequence). The V gene end was trimmed by 4 bases and the J gene end by 1 base; junction bases not matched to a gene: 7. The CDR3 loop reads CASSGGQGSGNTEAFF. CDR3 bases: TGCGCCAGCAGTGGGGGACAGGGTTCGGGGAACACTGAAGCTTTCTTT.

The chain joins TRBV5-6 to TRBJ1-4; D call uncertain. Germline loops: CDR1 SGHDT, CDR2 YYEEEE. Trimming took 1 base from V and 5 from J, leaving 12 bases between them. The CDR3 runs to 15 residues. In DNA, the CDR3 is TGTGCCAGCAGCTTGCTGAACGGAGGGAATGAAAAACTGTTTTTT. It translates to CASSLLNGGNEKLFF.

The sample holds a few counts of this clone. As DNA, the CDR3 is TGTGCCAGCAGCCACAGGGGAGTTGTCTATGGCTACACCTTC. Translated, it gives CASSHRGVVYGYTF. This sequence joins TRBV6-5 and TRBJ1-2; 7 bases are shared with TRBD1. The CDR3 consists of 14 residues. The ends lost 6 bases at V and 4 bases at J; junction bases unmatched: 8. Germline V gives CDR1 MNHEY, CDR2 SVGAGI.